This T cell receptor beta chain was profiled in a study of cytomegalovirus exposure and HLA in healthy donors. Study results and limitations: It was assumed in the presence/absence analyses that sequencing depth was roughly uniform across donors.

In the case of this clone: Its antigen is currently unknown.

The PCR was carried out with 60 Vbeta primers and 13 Jbeta primers. Generated by immunoSEQ multiplex PCR, the TCRdb table keeps only in-frame clones and is missing some. The table lists 100,000 to 150,000 clones, around four fifths of them singletons, with about 19% in the top ten. The CDR3 runs to 15 residues. The V gene end was trimmed by 1 base and the J gene end by 8 bases; junction bases not matched to a gene: 5. Germline V CDR1 and CDR2: LNHDA, SQIVND (reference sequence). The chain employs TRBV19 and TRBJ2-1; 10 nucleotides agree with TRBD2. This receptor was obtained from a young man in good health and CMV-seropositive. The sequencing sample was made of PBMCs. This CDR3 reads CASSIASGGAYEQFF. The DNA for the CDR3 is TGTGCCAGTAGTATAGCCAGCGGGGGGGCGTATGAGCAGTTCTTC. The full variable domain, in which reference TRBV19 and TRBJ2-1 provide the parts outside the CDR3, is DGGITQSPKYLFRKEGQNVTLSCEQNLNHDAMYWYRQDPGQGLRLIYYSQIVNDFQKGDIAEGYSVSREKKESFPLTVTSAQKNPTAFYLCASSIASGGAYEQFFGPGTRLTVL.